A single sample is the source of the 24 T cell receptor beta chains below, sequenced in a study of blood T cell repertoires in COVID-19. Profiling relied on immunoSEQ multiplex PCR, and the TCRdb table lists in-frame clones only, not all of them. The table records over 110,000 clones, 75% to 85% of them present only once. Sequenced sample: peripheral blood. Receptors were obtained from a man aged 70 or older who had recovered from COVID-19.

The chain links TRBV4-1 to TRBJ2-3; D is perhaps TRBD1 (5 bases). The CDR3 consists of 17 residues. Trimming took 0 bases from V and 4 from J, leaving 17 bases between them. Germline V lookup: CDR1 MGHRA, CDR2 YSYEKL. The CDR3 region is CASSQEPPRVGADTQYF. CDR3 nucleotides: TGCGCCAGCAGCCAAGAGCCCCCCAGGGTTGGGGCAGATACGCAGTATTTT.

The V and J genes are TRBV6-5 and TRBJ1-6; D is ambiguous. The V and J ends lost 2 bases and 0 bases respectively, with 8 bases between them. Germline values: CDR1 MNHEY, CDR2 SVGAGI. The CDR3 spans 16 residues. The CDR3 coding sequence is TGTGCCAGCAGTTACGGCGGAAGCTCCTATAATTCACCCCTCCACTTT. Translation: CASSYGGSSYNSPLHF.

The V and J genes are TRBV2 and TRBJ1-5; 7 bases line up with TRBD1. Losses at the gene ends were 8 bases for V and 4 bases for J; bases not matched to a gene: 5. Germline values: CDR1 SNHLY, CDR2 FYNNEI. The CDR3 consists of 13 residues. The CDR3 DNA reads TGTGCCAGCCTCCGGGACAGAAATCAGCCCCAGCATTTT. Translated, it gives CASLRDRNQPQHF.

In its sample, this clone was seen once. The rearrangement links TRBV18 to TRBJ1-1; 8 nucleotides agree with TRBD1. J gave up 4 bases and V 4 bases, and 5 bases lay outside the gene matches. Germline loops: CDR1 KGHSH, CDR2 LQKENI. The CDR3 extends over 14 amino acids. The CDR3 DNA follows: TGTGCCAGCTCACTGTCACAGGGGGGCACTGAAGCTTTCTTT. Amino acid sequence: CASSLSQGGTEAFF.

This chain links TRBV6-2 or TRBV6-3 with TRBJ1-1; D remains unclear. The CDR3 loop spans 12 amino acids. The germline gives CDR1 MNHEY, CDR2 SVGEGT. V was shortened by 4 bases and J by 11 bases, with 14 bases between the two germline ends. CDR3 sequence: CASSSTPTGAFF. The DNA for the CDR3 is TGTGCCAGCAGTTCGACCCCGACTGGCGCTTTCTTT.

The V gene is TRBV5-1, the J gene TRBJ2-1; 10 bases are a match to TRBD2. The CDR3 spans 15 residues. With V trimmed by 4 bases and J by 6 bases, 7 bases remained unmatched. The germline gives CDR1 SGHRS, CDR2 YFSETQ. The CDR3 coding sequence is TGCGCCAGCAGCACCCCAGCGGGAGGGCTCAATGAGCAGTTCTTC. Its protein product is CASSTPAGGLNEQFF.

This clone is a singleton in its sample. V usage is TRBV19 and J usage is TRBJ2-7, with 8 positions matching TRBD1. This CDR3 is 13 amino acids long. The germline gives CDR1 LNHDA, CDR2 SQIVND (reference sequence). The V segment lost 9 bases and the J segment 3 bases; nucleotides outside the gene matches: 7. CDR3 nucleotides: TGTGCCAGCGCTCCCGGGACAGGCTACGAGCAGTACTTC. As protein: CASAPGTGYEQYF.

The chain is built from TRBV27 and TRBJ1-2; 8 positions agree with TRBD1. The CDR3 consists of 14 residues. Germline CDR1 and CDR2: MNHEY and SMNVEV (reference sequence). V lost 4 bases and J lost 2; bases outside the gene matches: 3. CDR3 amino acids: CASSSGQGNYGYTF. CDR3 nucleotides: TGTGCCAGCAGTTCTGGACAGGGAAACTATGGCTACACCTTC.

This clone was recorded once. The chain recombines TRBV3-1 (or the pseudogene TRBV3-2) with TRBJ1-5; the match to TRBD1 covers 9 bases. Germline CDR1 reads LGHDT; CDR2 reads YNNKEL (reference sequence). J gave up 4 bases and V 1 base, and 2 bases lay outside the gene matches. This CDR3 spans 15 amino acids. The CDR3 sequence: CASSQGTGANQPQHF. CDR3 sequence (DNA): TGTGCCAGCAGCCAAGGGACAGGGGCAAATCAGCCCCAGCATTTT.

The CDR3 protein is CASSAREGWYF. In DNA, the CDR3 is TGTGCCAGCAGCGCGCGGGAGGGATGGTACTTC. V gene TRBV7-9 combines with J gene TRBJ2-4; 9 bases are shared with TRBD2. The J segment lost 15 bases and the V segment lost 5 bases, leaving 5 bases of the junction unmatched. Per the germline V gene, CDR1 is SEHNR and CDR2 is FQNEAQ (reference sequence). The CDR3 totals 11 residues.

The chain is built from TRBV5-8 and TRBJ2-3, with a possible D match to TRBD1 (5 bases). V gave up 0 bases and J gave up 1 base, with 9 bases separating them. The CDR3 length is 15 residues. CDR1 and CDR2 from the germline V gene are SGHTS and YDEGEE. The chain's CDR3 is CASSLEVGRTDTQYF. Here the CDR3 DNA reads TGTGCCAGCAGCTTGGAGGTGGGGCGCACAGATACGCAGTATTTT.

CDR3 sequence: CASSKAGVGLPFF. The DNA of the CDR3 is TGTGCCAGCAGCAAGGCAGGGGTCGGGCTTCCTTTCTTT. The chain is built from TRBV7-8 and TRBJ1-1; the D gene is possibly TRBD1 (6 bases). Germline V lookup: CDR1 SGHVS, CDR2 FQNEAQ. The V and J ends lost 5 bases and 12 bases respectively, with 19 bases between them. This CDR3 contains 13 residues.

This clone came up a few times. V usage is TRBV20-1 and J usage is TRBJ2-7; a possible D gene is TRBD1 (5 bases). Germline CDR1 DFQATT, CDR2 SNEGSKA (reference sequence). Between the trimmed V and J ends, which lost 3 bases and 6 bases, there was a span of 24 bases. CDR3 length equals 16 residues. CDR3 loop: CSASVLPGSSRGEQYF. Here the CDR3 DNA reads TGCAGTGCTAGTGTCCTACCCGGGTCGTCAAGGGGCGAGCAGTACTTC.

V is TRBV2 and J is TRBJ1-3, with D possibly matching TRBD1 (5 bases). CDR3 size: 15 residues. Germline loops: CDR1 SNHLY, CDR2 FYNNEI. V was pared by 6 bases and J by 0 bases, with 12 bases between. This CDR3 reads CASRNTGYSGNTIYF. The CDR3 DNA is TGTGCCAGCAGGAACACAGGATACTCTGGAAACACCATATATTTT.

This chain uses TRBV5-1 with TRBJ2-5; D not certain. Trimming took off 4 bases at V and 2 bases at J, with 9 bases between the two ends. In germline, CDR1 is SGHRS, CDR2 YFSETQ. The CDR3 spans 13 residues. This CDR3 reads CASSAARQETQYF. The CDR3 DNA sequence: TGCGCCAGCAGCGCGGCTAGGCAAGAGACCCAGTACTTC.

The chain has TRBV4-2 and TRBJ1-4; D ambiguous. The germline V and J ends were trimmed by 5 bases and 4 bases, with 23 bases remaining between them. This CDR3 contains 18 residues. CDR1 and CDR2 from the germline V gene are LGHNA and YNFKEQ. The CDR3 DNA reads as TGTGCCAGCAGCGGCCGTCTGAGTGGGCAGAAGCTTAATGAAAAACTGTTTTTT. It is translated as CASSGRLSGQKLNEKLFF.

The chain couples TRBV4-1 to TRBJ2-7, with a tentative D call TRBD2 (5 bases). Germline V gene lookup returns CDR1 MGHRA and CDR2 YSYEKL. V shed 3 bases and J shed 1 base, with 16 bases lying between them. The length of the CDR3 is 16 residues. CDR3 in amino acids: CASSQIGRRRSYEQYF. The CDR3 DNA reads as TGCGCCAGCAGCCAGATAGGACGGAGGAGGTCCTACGAGCAGTACTTC.

The V call is TRBV5-1, the J call TRBJ2-5; 8 bases align to TRBD1. V trimming: 1 base; J trimming: 5 bases; junction bases outside the gene matches: 10. Germline V lookup: CDR1 SGHRS, CDR2 YFSETQ. The CDR3 spans 16 residues. CDR3: CASSLRPGGVGETQYF. DNA for the CDR3: TGCGCCAGCAGCTTGCGTCCAGGGGGCGTCGGGGAGACCCAGTACTTC.

The chain couples TRBV10-1 to TRBJ1-1; D unclear. Germline V gives CDR1 WNHNN, CDR2 SYGVQD (reference sequence). V was clipped by 0 bases and J by 4 bases, with 9 bases between them. The CDR3 is 14 residues long. The CDR3 region has the DNA TGCGCCAGCAGTGAGTCGACTCCCGGCACTGAAGCTTTCTTT. This codes for CASSESTPGTEAFF.

The V gene is TRBV24-1, the J gene TRBJ2-2; D is unresolved. The CDR3 contains 13 residues. The V gene's germline CDR1 is KGHDR and CDR2 SFDVKD. Trimming took 0 bases from V and 7 from J, leaving 5 bases between them. The CDR3 DNA is TGTGCCACCAGTGATTTGCTCGGCGGGGAGCTGTTTTTT. Translation gives CATSDLLGGELFF.

This clone was counted once. This sequence joins TRBV30 and TRBJ1-1; TRBD1 matches at 8 bases. The V and J ends lost 4 bases and 4 bases, in that order; junction bases with no gene match: 5. The germline V gene encodes CDR1 GTSNPN and CDR2 SVGIG (reference sequence). The CDR3 extends over 13 amino acids. This chain's CDR3 is CAWTGGWGTEAFF. Here the CDR3 DNA reads TGTGCCTGGACAGGGGGCTGGGGCACTGAAGCTTTCTTT.

The V call is TRBV18, the J call TRBJ1-2; TRBD1 might be the D (5 bases). Trimming took 2 bases from V and 2 from J, leaving 12 bases between them. The CDR3 has 15 amino acids. Germline V gene data show CDR1 as KGHSH and CDR2 as LQKENI. CDR3 nucleotides: TGTGCCAGCTCACCATACACAGGTTCCAACTATGGCTACACCTTC. Translated: CASSPYTGSNYGYTF.

V is TRBV11-2 and J is TRBJ2-7, with D possibly matching TRBD1 (6 bases). Germline assignment: CDR1 SGHAT and CDR2 FQNNGV. Between the trimmed V and J ends, which lost 5 bases and 1 base, there was a span of 12 bases. CDR3 size: 14 residues. The CDR3 region is CASSTYRVSYEQYF. The CDR3 DNA reads TGTGCCAGCAGCACATACAGGGTTTCCTACGAGCAGTACTTC.

The V and J genes are TRBV9 and TRBJ1-4; D is undetermined. CDR1 and CDR2 (germline): SGDLS, YYNGEE. The CDR3 spans 13 residues. Between the trimmed V and J ends, which lost 0 bases and 4 bases, there was a span of 4 bases. The CDR3 sequence: CASSVDNNEKLFF. Here the CDR3 DNA reads TGTGCCAGCAGCGTAGATAATAATGAAAAACTGTTTTTT.